The 4 T cell receptor beta chains below were found in one sample sequenced in a study of PD-L1 blockade in urothelial cancer. Clones were read by immunoSEQ multiplex PCR, and TCRdb kept only the in-frame ones, dropping some. The sample holds around 92,000 clones; more than 80% are singletons and the top ten take more than 0.85%. Time point defined: pretreatment peripheral blood. The sample here was PBMCs, taken around atezolizumab (anti-PD-L1) treatment. Receptor source: an elderly woman with urothelial cancer.

The CDR3 is CAISESGQVTEAFF. As DNA, the CDR3 is TGTGCCATCAGTGAGTCGGGGCAGGTCACTGAAGCTTTCTTT. The chain is built from TRBV10-3 and TRBJ1-1; TRBD1 might be the D (5 bases). This CDR3 spans 14 amino acids. The V gene lost 0 bases and the J gene lost 4 bases, with 9 bases spanning the gap. CDR1 ENHRY and CDR2 SYGVKD come from the germline V gene.

This rearrangement joins TRBV29-1 to TRBJ1-1; 10 bases agree with TRBD1. This CDR3 contains 14 residues. Germline trimming cut 6 bases from V and 4 bases from J; bases unmatched to any gene: 8. The germline CDR1 and CDR2 sequences are SQVTM and ANQGSEA. The CDR3 DNA reads as TGCAGCGTAGGGACAGGGGCGCGTGGCACTGAAGCTTTCTTT. Protein product: CSVGTGARGTEAFF.

The chain has TRBV5-1 and TRBJ1-1; TRBD1 agrees at 8 bases. CDR3 length: 14 amino acids. Germline V gives CDR1 SGHRS, CDR2 YFSETQ. J gave up 4 bases and V 0 bases, and 2 bases lay outside the gene matches. CDR3 region: CASSLEQGATEAFF. CDR3 bases: TGCGCCAGCAGCTTGGAGCAGGGGGCCACTGAAGCTTTCTTT.

The sample holds one count of this clone. This chain links TRBV6-6 with TRBJ1-4, with 9 bases matching TRBD1. The CDR3 loop spans 15 amino acids. Losses at the gene ends were 6 bases for V and 6 bases for J; bases not matched to a gene: 8. Looked up from germline, CDR1 is MNHNY and CDR2 is SVGAGI (reference sequence). This chain's CDR3 is CASSAQGAVHEKLFF. CDR3 sequence (DNA): TGTGCCAGCAGCGCACAGGGGGCGGTCCATGAAAAACTGTTTTTT.